This T cell receptor (beta chain) derives from a study of control samples from healthy donors and cancer patients (dated by TCRdb to about 2020). Details on this clone: Its antigen remains undetermined. There are no base qualities to consult, and no much larger clone falls within one base.

Library preparation used the immunoSEQ multiplex PCR assay. TCRdb retrieved this table from immuneACCESS and kept in-frame rearrangements only. Not all clones are present; in checked studies, unresolved V genes account for under half, and no reason is known for the remainder. The sample table contains roughly 52,000 clones; only one count was recorded for 95% to 97% of them. Clones ranked in the top ten supply roughly 1.8% of the sample. Unmatched junction bases come to 3, with V trimmed by 2 bases and J by 4 bases. CDR1 and CDR2, looked up from the germline V gene, are ENHRY and SYGVKD. Measured from the cysteine to the phenylalanine, the CDR3 is 14 residues long. Of the read, only the CDR3 DNA is kept; its 42 bases are in frame from base 1.

The rearranged chain carries TRBV10-3 and TRBJ2-3; 7 bases in the middle match TRBD1. The clonotype originates from a woman in her 30s in good health. Sequencing was carried out using blood. The CDR3 here reads CAISEDRAADTQYF. The DNA sequence reads TGTGCCATCAGTGAGGACAGGGCGGCAGATACGCAGTATTTT.